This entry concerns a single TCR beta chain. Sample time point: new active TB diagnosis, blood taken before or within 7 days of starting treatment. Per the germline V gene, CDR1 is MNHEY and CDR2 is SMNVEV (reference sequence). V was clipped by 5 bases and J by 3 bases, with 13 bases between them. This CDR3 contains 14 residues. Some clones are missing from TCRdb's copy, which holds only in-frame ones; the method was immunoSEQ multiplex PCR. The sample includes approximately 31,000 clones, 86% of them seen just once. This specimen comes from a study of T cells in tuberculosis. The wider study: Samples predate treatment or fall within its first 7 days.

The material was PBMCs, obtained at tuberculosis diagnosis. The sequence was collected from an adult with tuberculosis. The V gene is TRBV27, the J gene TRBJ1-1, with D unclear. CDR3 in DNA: TGTGCCAGCAGTCTTCAGGTCGGGGACACTGAAGCTTTCTTT. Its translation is CASSLQVGDTEAFF.